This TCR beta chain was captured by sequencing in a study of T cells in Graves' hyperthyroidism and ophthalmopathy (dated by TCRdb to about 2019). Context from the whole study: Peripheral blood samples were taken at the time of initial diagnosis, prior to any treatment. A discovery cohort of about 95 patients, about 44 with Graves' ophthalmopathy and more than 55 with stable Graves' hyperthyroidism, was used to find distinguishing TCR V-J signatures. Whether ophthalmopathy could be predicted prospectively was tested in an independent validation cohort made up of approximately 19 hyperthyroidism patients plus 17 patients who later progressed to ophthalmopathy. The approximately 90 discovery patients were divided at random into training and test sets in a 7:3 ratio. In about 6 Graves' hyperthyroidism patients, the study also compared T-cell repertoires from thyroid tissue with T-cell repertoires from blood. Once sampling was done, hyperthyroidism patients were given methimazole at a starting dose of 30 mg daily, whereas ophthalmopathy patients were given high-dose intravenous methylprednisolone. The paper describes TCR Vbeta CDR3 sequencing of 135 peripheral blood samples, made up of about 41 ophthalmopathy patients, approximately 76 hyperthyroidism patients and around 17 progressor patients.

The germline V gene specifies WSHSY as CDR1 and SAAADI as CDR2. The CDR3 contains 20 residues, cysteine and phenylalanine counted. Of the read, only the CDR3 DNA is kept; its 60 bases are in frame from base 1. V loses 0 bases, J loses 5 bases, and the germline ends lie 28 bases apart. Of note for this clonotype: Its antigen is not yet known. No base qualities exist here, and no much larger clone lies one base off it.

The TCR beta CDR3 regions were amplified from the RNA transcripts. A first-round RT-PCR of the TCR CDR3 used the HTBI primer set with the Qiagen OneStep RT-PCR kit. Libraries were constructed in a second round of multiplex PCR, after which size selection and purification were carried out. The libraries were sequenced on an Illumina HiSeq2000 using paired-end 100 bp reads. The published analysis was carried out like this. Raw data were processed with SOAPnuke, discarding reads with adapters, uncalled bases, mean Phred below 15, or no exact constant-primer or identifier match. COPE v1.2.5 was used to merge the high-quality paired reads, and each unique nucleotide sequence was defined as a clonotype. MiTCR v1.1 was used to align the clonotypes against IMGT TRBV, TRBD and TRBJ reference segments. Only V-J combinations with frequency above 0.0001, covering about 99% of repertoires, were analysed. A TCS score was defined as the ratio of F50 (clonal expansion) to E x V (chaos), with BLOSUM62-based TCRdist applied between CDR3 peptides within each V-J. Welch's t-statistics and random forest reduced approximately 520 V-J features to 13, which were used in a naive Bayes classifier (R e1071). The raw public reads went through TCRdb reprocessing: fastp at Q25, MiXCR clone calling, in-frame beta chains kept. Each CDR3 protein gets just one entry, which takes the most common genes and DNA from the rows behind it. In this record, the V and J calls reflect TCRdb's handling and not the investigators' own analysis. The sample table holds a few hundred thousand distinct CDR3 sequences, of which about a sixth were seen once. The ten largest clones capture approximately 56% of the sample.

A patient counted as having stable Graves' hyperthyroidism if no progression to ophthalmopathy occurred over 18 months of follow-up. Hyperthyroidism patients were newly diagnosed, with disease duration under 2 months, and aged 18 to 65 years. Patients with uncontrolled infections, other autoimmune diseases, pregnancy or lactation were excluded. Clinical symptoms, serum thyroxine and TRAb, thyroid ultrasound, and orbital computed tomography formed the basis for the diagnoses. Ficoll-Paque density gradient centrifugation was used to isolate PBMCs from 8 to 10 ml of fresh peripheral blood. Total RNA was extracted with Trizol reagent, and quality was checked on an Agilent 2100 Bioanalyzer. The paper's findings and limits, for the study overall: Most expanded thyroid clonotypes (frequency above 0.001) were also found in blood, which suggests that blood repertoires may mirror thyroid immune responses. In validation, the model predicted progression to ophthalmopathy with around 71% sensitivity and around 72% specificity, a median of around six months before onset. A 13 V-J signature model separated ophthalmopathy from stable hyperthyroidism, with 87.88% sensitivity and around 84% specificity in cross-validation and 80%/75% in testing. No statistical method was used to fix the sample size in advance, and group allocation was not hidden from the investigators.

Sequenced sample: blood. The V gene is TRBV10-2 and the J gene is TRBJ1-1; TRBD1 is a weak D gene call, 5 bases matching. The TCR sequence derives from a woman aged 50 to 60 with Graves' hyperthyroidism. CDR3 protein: CASSESRFGGSRTSGTEAFF. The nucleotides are TGCGCCAGCAGTGAGTCGAGGTTCGGGGGGTCGAGAACATCGGGTACTGAAGCTTTCTTT.